The 13 T cell receptor beta chains below were found in one sample sequenced in a study of blood T cells in healthy people across ages. A J-beta primer mix and a sample-barcoded 5' primer were used in a second PCR of roughly 6 to 12 cycles. TCRdb re-called the 5' RACE reads through MiXCR, storing one row per CDR3 protein. The sample has roughly 1.7 million distinct CDR3 sequences; around 35% are singletons. The sample taken for sequencing was blood. The receptors stem from a woman in her thirties in good health.

This clonotype was counted many times. The chain uses TRBV15 and TRBJ2-4; D gene unclear. The CDR3 covers 11 residues. V was shortened by 0 bases and J by 6 bases, with 0 bases between the two germline ends. The germline gives CDR1 LNHNV, CDR2 YYDKDF (reference sequence). In DNA, the CDR3 is TGTGCCACCAGCAGAGAAAACATTCAGTACTTC. This sequence encodes CATSRENIQYF.

V usage is TRBV6-5 and J usage is TRBJ1-1; 7 positions match TRBD1. The germline gives CDR1 MNHEY, CDR2 SVGAGI. CDR3 length: 17 residues. Losses at the gene ends were 4 bases for V and 1 base for J; bases not matched to a gene: 12. The CDR3 nucleotides read TGTGCCAGCAGTTTTTCAATCTGGACAGGTTCGAACACTGAAGCTTTCTTT. As protein: CASSFSIWTGSNTEAFF.

The V call is TRBV6-6, the J call TRBJ2-7, with D maybe TRBD1 (6 bases). Trimming stripped 0 bases from V and 4 bases from J, with 16 bases between. The CDR3 spans 16 residues. Looked up from germline, CDR1 is MNHNY and CDR2 is SVGAGI (reference sequence). The CDR3, as DNA: TGTGCCAGCAGTTACTCGACCACAGGGCTCAGATACGAGCAGTACTTC. Protein: CASSYSTTGLRYEQYF.

Turning to this clonotype: One base away lies a much larger clone, so this may be a sequencing read error. The chain carries TRBV20-1 and TRBJ2-7, with D uncertain. Germline V CDR1 and CDR2: DFQATT, SNEGSKA (reference sequence). The CDR3 consists of 12 residues. V was trimmed by 0 bases and J by 7 bases, leaving 10 bases between them. The CDR3 DNA follows: TGCAGTGCTAGAGATTTGGGCAATGAGCAGTACTTC. Amino acids: CSARDLGNEQYF.

This clonotype appeared a few times. This sequence joins TRBV6-1 and TRBJ2-2, with a possible D match to TRBD2 (5 bases). The germline CDR1 and CDR2 sequences are MNHNS and SASEGT. The CDR3 runs 17 residues. V was shortened by 6 bases and J by 5 bases, with 22 bases between the two germline ends. CDR3: CASSQIFEEDQTGELFF. In DNA, the CDR3 is TGTGCCAGCAGCCAAATCTTTGAGGAGGACCAAACCGGGGAGCTGTTTTTT.

The CDR3 DNA is TGTGCCAGCAGTAGAGGGGGATCAGGGAGCAATCAGCCCCAGCATTTT. This codes for CASSRGGSGSNQPQHF. The V call is TRBV6-5, the J call TRBJ1-5; tentative D call: TRBD1 (6 bases). V lost 5 bases and J 1 base, leaving 15 bases between the germline ends. The CDR3 consists of 16 residues. Germline CDR1 is MNHEY and CDR2 is SVGAGI.

This clonotype was recorded at least ten times. The junction shows a germline mismatch at one end, possibly a read error. The V and J genes are TRBV25-1 and TRBJ2-7, with 9 bases fitting TRBD1. This CDR3 has 13 amino acids. The germline V gene encodes CDR1 MGHDK and CDR2 SYGVNS. CDR3 DNA: TGCGCCAGCACGGGGACAGGGTCCTACGAGCAGTACTTC. Its protein is CASTGTGSYEQYF.

The table lists this clonotype with a few counts. V and J are TRBV28 and TRBJ2-5, with TRBD1 as a possible D gene (6 bases). The DNA end is more similar to TRBJ2-7, so the J call may be wrong. The CDR3 sequence is 15 residues long. Germline V CDR1 and CDR2: MDHEN, SYDVKM. The DNA of the CDR3 is TGTGCCAGCACCACCGCCGGGACATCCCCCTACGAGCAGTACTTC. Translating gives CASTTAGTSPYEQYF.

V is TRBV20-1 and J is TRBJ2-3; 7 positions agree with TRBD2. This CDR3 region has 15 residues. Germline V lookup: CDR1 DFQATT, CDR2 SNEGSKA (reference sequence). Losses at the gene ends were 6 bases for V and 3 bases for J; bases not matched to a gene: 12. The CDR3 bases are TGCAGTGCAAGGTTGCGGGAGAGTCTAACAGATACGCAGTATTTT. Translating gives CSARLRESLTDTQYF.

This clonotype has ten or more counts. The rearrangement links TRBV18 to TRBJ2-7; D call uncertain. From germline, CDR1 is KGHSH and CDR2 LQKENI. The V end lost 2 bases, the J end lost 4 bases, and 6 bases lay between the germline ends. CDR3 length equals 12 residues. CDR3 DNA: TGTGCCAGCTCACCAAACGGGTACGAGCAGTACTTC. Encoded protein: CASSPNGYEQYF.

This clonotype was detected only a few times. J is TRBJ2-7 and V is TRBV20-1; 8 nucleotides align to TRBD1. Germline V gene lookup returns CDR1 DFQATT and CDR2 SNEGSKA (reference sequence). This CDR3 spans 14 amino acids. After removal of 1 base from V and 2 bases from J, the junction contained 4 bases not matched to a gene. The CDR3 DNA sequence: TGCAGTGCTAGAGTTCCGGGACAGGCCTACGAGCAGTACTTC. Its protein is CSARVPGQAYEQYF.

CDR3 protein: CASSPAQGAYNEQFF. The CDR3 DNA reads TGTGCCAGCTCACCAGCTCAGGGAGCGTACAATGAGCAGTTCTTC. The chain links TRBV18 to TRBJ2-1; the D call may be TRBD1 or TRBD2 (5 bases each). The CDR3 spans 15 residues. CDR1 KGHSH and CDR2 LQKENI come from the germline V gene. V was pared by 2 bases and J by 4 bases, with 12 bases between. Full variable domain (outside the CDR3, taken from reference TRBV18 and TRBJ2-1): NAGVMQNPRHLVRRRGQEARLRCSPMKGHSHVYWYRQLPEEGLKFMVYLQKENIIDESGMPKERFSAEFPKEGPSILRIQQVVRGDSAAYFCASSPAQGAYNEQFFGPGTRLTVL.

As for this clonotype: A read error may explain this, as a much larger clone is one base away. The chain uses TRBV7-2 and TRBJ2-5; 9 nucleotides line up with TRBD2. Matching the DNA end better, TRBJ2-7 makes the J call doubtful. There are 15 residues in the CDR3. The germline V gene has CDR1 SGHTA and CDR2 FQGNSA. The CDR3: CAGSYDTSGYYEQYF. The CDR3 bases are TGTGCCGGCAGCTATGACACTAGCGGGTACTACGAGCAGTACTTC.